Described below is a single T cell receptor beta chain sequence and its context. Its antigen is not identified. A read error may account for a junction end that differs from germline. The source of the sample is a study of Graves' ophthalmopathy and Graves' hyperthyroidism. Study results and limitations: At 65% to 71% sensitivity and 72.22% specificity, the model predicted progression of the ophthalmopathy. Ophthalmopathy could be told apart from stable hyperthyroidism by a 13-signature model (just under 90% sensitivity, 70% to 84% specificity).

The study excluded patients with other autoimmune diseases, uncontrolled infections, pregnancy or lactation. Establishment of the diagnosis relied upon clinical symptoms, serum thyroxine, TRAb, thyroid ultrasound and orbital computed tomography. The CDR3 is 16 amino acids. Germline V gene lookup returns CDR1 SEHNR and CDR2 FQNEAQ (reference sequence). Amplification targeted the TCR beta CDR3 regions, with RNA transcripts as the source material. Investigators did first-round RT-PCR with HTBI primers, then second-round multiplex PCR. Using its own MiXCR run on the multiplex PCR reads, TCRdb lists one record per CDR3 protein. This sample has over a million distinct CDR3 sequences, with less than 45% found just once.

The sequenced sample was peripheral blood or thyroid tissue (not recorded which). The gene calls are TRBV7-9 and TRBJ2-5, with D possibly being TRBD2 (6 bases). The TCR originated in an adult man with Graves' hyperthyroidism. CDR3 protein: CASSEDPPGERETQYF. The DNA of the CDR3 is TGCGCCAGCAGCGAAGACCCCCCGGGAGAGCGGGAGACCCAGTACTTC.